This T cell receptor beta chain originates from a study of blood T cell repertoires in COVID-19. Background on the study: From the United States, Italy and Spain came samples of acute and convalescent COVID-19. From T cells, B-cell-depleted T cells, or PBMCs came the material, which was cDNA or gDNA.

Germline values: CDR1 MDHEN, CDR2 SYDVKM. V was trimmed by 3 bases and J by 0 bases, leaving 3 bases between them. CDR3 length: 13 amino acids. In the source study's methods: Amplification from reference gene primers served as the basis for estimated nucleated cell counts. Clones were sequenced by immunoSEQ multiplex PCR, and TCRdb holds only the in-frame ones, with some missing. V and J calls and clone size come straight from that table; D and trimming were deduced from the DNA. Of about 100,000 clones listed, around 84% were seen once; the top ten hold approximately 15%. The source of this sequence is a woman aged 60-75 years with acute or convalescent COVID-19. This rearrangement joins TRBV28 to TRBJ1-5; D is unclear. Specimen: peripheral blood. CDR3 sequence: CASSFISNQPQHF. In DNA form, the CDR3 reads TGTGCCAGCAGTTTTATTAGCAATCAGCCCCAGCATTTT. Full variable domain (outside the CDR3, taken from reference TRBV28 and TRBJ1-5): DVKVTQSSRYLVKRTGEKVFLECVQDMDHENMFWYRQDPGLGLRLIYFSYDVKMKEKGDIPEGYSVSREKKERFSLILESASTNQTSMYLCASSFISNQPQHFGDGTRLSIL.